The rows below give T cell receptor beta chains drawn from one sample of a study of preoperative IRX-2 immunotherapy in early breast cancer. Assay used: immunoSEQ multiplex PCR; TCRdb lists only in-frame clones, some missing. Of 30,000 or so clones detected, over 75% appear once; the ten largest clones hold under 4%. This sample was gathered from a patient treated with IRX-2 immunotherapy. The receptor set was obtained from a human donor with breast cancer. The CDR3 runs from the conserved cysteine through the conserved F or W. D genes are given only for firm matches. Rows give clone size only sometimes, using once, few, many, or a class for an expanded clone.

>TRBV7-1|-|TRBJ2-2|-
CASSLVGGGELFF
TGTGCCAGCAGCTTAGTTGGTGGCGGGGAGCTGTTTTTT
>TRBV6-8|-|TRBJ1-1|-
CASSAEVSEAFF
TGTGCCAGCAGCGCCGAGGTCTCTGAAGCTTTCTTT
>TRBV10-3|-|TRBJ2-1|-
CAISELLALWGEQFF
TGTGCCATCAGTGAGCTCCTAGCTTTGTGGGGGGAGCAGTTCTTC
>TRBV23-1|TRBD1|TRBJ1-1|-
CASSHGQGRANTEAFF
TGCGCCAGCAGTCACGGACAGGGTCGAGCGAACACTGAAGCTTTCTTT
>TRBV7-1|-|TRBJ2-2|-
CASSSQGSGELFF
TGTGCCAGCAGCTCCCAGGGATCCGGGGAGCTGTTTTTT
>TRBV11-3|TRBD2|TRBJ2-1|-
CASSFTSGRYNEQFF
TGTGCCAGCAGCTTTACTAGCGGGAGGTACAATGAGCAGTTCTTC
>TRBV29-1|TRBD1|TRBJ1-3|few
CSVRQPGQGPGNTIYF
TGCAGCGTTCGGCAGCCGGGACAGGGGCCTGGAAACACCATATATTTT
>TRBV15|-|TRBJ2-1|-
CATSRERSGLGYNEQFF
TGTGCCACCAGCAGAGAGCGGAGCGGGCTGGGGTACAATGAGCAGTTCTTC
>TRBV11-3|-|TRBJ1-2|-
CASSWGIGKRNYGYTF
TGTGCCAGCAGCTGGGGGATAGGGAAAAGGAACTATGGCTACACCTTC
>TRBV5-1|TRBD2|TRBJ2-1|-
CASSLGGGRATEQFF
TGCGCCAGCAGCTTGGGGGGCGGGAGAGCCACTGAGCAGTTCTTC
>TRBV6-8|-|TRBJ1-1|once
CASSNTGEWAEAFF
TGTGCCAGCAGCAATACGGGGGAATGGGCAGAAGCTTTCTTT
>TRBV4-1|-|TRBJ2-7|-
CASSSRDGGTYEQYF
TGCGCCAGCAGCTCGAGAGATGGTGGGACGTACGAGCAGTACTTC
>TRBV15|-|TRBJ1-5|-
CATSRVPGYSNQPQHF
TGTGCCACCAGCAGGGTGCCCGGGTATAGCAATCAGCCCCAGCATTTT
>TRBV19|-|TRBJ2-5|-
CASSFYAETQYF
TGTGCCAGTAGTTTCTATGCCGAGACCCAGTACTTC
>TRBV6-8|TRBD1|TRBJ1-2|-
CASRTGSDYGYTF
TGTGCCAGTAGGACAGGTTCGGACTATGGCTACACCTTC
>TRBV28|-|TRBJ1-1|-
CASSSILSDRNTEAFF
TGTGCCAGCAGTTCTATTTTATCCGACAGGAACACTGAAGCTTTCTTT
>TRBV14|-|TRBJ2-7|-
CASSQYPGFYEQYF
TGTGCCAGCAGCCAATACCCAGGTTTCTACGAGCAGTACTTC
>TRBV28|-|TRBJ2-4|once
CASSFPVIAKNIQYF
TGTGCCAGCAGTTTTCCCGTTATAGCCAAAAACATTCAGTACTTC
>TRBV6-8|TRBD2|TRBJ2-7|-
CASRPSGGTYEQYF
TGTGCCAGCCGCCCCTCCGGGGGGACCTACGAGCAGTACTTC
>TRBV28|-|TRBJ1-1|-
CASSFIQRNTEAFF
TGTGCCAGCAGTTTTATCCAGAGGAACACTGAAGCTTTCTTT
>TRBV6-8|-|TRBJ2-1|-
CASSDWKGGNNEQFF
TGTGCCAGCAGTGACTGGAAAGGGGGGAACAATGAGCAGTTCTTC
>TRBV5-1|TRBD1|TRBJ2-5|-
CASKPTGGVETQYF
TGCGCCAGCAAACCGACAGGGGGCGTAGAGACCCAGTACTTC
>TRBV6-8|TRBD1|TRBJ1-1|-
CASRRQTRGGNTEAFF
TGTGCCAGCAGACGGCAAACCAGGGGGGGGAACACTGAAGCTTTCTTT
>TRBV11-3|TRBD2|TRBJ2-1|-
CASSQSGGSYNEQFF
TGTGCCAGCAGCCAAAGCGGGGGTAGCTACAATGAGCAGTTCTTC
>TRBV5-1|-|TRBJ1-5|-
CASSPYGDSNQPQHF
TGCGCCAGCAGCCCCTATGGGGATAGCAATCAGCCCCAGCATTTT
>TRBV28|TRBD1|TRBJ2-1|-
CATRTGALDEQFF
TGTGCCACCCGGACAGGGGCCCTCGATGAGCAGTTCTTC
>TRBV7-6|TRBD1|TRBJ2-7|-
CASSLGPGTGREQYF
TGTGCCAGCAGCTTAGGCCCCGGGACAGGGAGGGAGCAGTACTTC
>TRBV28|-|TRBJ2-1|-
CASRSGGYGWNEQFF
TGTGCCAGCAGGTCCGGGGGTTATGGATGGAATGAGCAGTTCTTC
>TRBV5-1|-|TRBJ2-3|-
CASTTRPSTDTQYF
TGCGCCAGCACCACTCGACCTAGCACAGATACGCAGTATTTT
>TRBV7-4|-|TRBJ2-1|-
CASSLMGGLNNEQFF
TGTGCCAGCAGCTTAATGGGCGGGTTGAACAATGAGCAGTTCTTC
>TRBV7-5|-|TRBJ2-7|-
CASSLARADYEQYF
TGTGCCAGCAGCTTAGCGCGCGCCGACTACGAGCAGTACTTC
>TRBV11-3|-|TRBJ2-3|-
CASSLVGFNTDTQYF
TGTGCCAGCAGCTTGGTAGGGTTTAACACAGATACGCAGTATTTT